The rows below give T cell receptor beta chains drawn from one sample of a study of cytomegalovirus exposure and HLA in healthy donors. Here immunoSEQ multiplex PCR was the method, and the copy in TCRdb shows in-frame clones only, minus some. Here the sample spans under 200,000 clones, approximately 81% being singletons. The material sequenced was PBMCs. These receptors all stem from a male donor in good health and CMV-seronegative. Both conserved end residues are part of each CDR3. A D gene is named only where the DNA matches it firmly. A clone size is listed for some rows: how often the clone was seen (once, few, many), or a class if it is expanded.

clone size,J gene,V gene,D gene,CDR3 DNA,CDR3 protein
-,TRBJ1-5,TRBV30,-,TGTGCCTGGTCGGGGGATAGCAATCAGCCCCAGCATTTT,CAWSGDSNQPQHF
-,TRBJ1-5,TRBV10-3,TRBD1,TGTGCCACCGGGGACAGTCCGGGGAAAGGGCCCCAGCATTTT,CATGDSPGKGPQHF
-,TRBJ2-2,TRBV5-1,TRBD1,TGCGCCAGCAGCCGTGGACAGGATACACTGGCCGGGGAGCTGTTTTTT,CASSRGQDTLAGELFF
-,TRBJ1-2,TRBV5-1,-,TGCGCCAGCAGCTCCGACAGCCTCTATGGCTACACCTTC,CASSSDSLYGYTF
-,TRBJ2-7,TRBV4-1,-,TGCGCCAGCAGCCAAGGGAGTCTGGCTGCCTCCTACGAGCAGTACTTC,CASSQGSLAASYEQYF
-,TRBJ2-2,TRBV6-1,-,TGTGCCAGCGACAGTTTAAACACCGGGGAGCTGTTTTTT,CASDSLNTGELFF
-,TRBJ2-5,TRBV6-5,TRBD1,TGTGCCAGCAGTGCGACAGGGGAGAATATAGAGACCCAGTACTTC,CASSATGENIETQYF
once,TRBJ2-1,TRBV9,-,TGTGCCAGCAGCCTATTGGGGGGTTCACTTTACAATGAGCAGTTCTTC,CASSLLGGSLYNEQFF
-,TRBJ1-6,TRBV28,TRBD1,TGTGCCAGCAGTTCTCCAGGGGGCAATTCACCCCTCCACTTT,CASSSPGGNSPLHF
-,TRBJ2-5,TRBV7-8,-,TGTGCCAGCAGCCGCGATGCGCGGGGGCGTGGGGAGACCCAGTACTTC,CASSRDARGRGETQYF
-,TRBJ2-1,TRBV7-9,-,TGTGCCAGCAGCTTGAAGCGGGACAGGCGTATCAATGAGCAGTTCTTC,CASSLKRDRRINEQFF
-,TRBJ2-4,TRBV5-6,-,TGTGCCAGCAGCTTGGCGGGAAAGCTAGCCAAAAACATTCAGTACTTC,CASSLAGKLAKNIQYF
-,TRBJ1-1,TRBV14,-,TGTGCCAGCAGCCCTCCTCTGGCAGGAGCTTTCTTT,CASSPPLAGAFF
-,TRBJ2-1,TRBV28,TRBD1,TGTGCCAGCAGTTCAACCCCGCCAGGACAGGGGAAGGATGAGCAGTTCTTC,CASSSTPPGQGKDEQFF
-,TRBJ2-1,TRBV7-9,-,TGTTCCAGCAGTCTTGTCTACAATGAGCAGTTCTTC,CSSSLVYNEQFF
-,TRBJ1-2,TRBV30,-,TGTGCCTGGAGTCCTACGGACTATGGCTACACCTTC,CAWSPTDYGYTF
-,TRBJ1-2,TRBV23-1,-,TGCGCCAGCAGTCCCCGCCTAGACAGCCGGAACTATGGCTACACCTTC,CASSPRLDSRNYGYTF
-,TRBJ1-1,TRBV7-9,TRBD1,TGTGCCAGCAGCTTAGGGACAGGGAAAGGTTTCTTT,CASSLGTGKGFF
-,TRBJ2-5,TRBV6-4,-,TGTGCCAGCAGTCCCGGAGGAAACGAGGAGACCCAGTACTTC,CASSPGGNEETQYF
-,TRBJ2-7,TRBV29-1,TRBD2,TGCAGCGTTGAAGATCGGGGGGGTTTCGAGCAGTACTTC,CSVEDRGGFEQYF
-,TRBJ2-6,TRBV5-6,-,TGTGCCAGCAGCTTGGAGATTTCCGGGGAAGGGGCCAACGTCCTGACTTTC,CASSLEISGEGANVLTF
-,TRBJ2-5,TRBV6-5,TRBD2,TGTGCCAGCAAAGCGGGAGACCGAGCCGTTGAGACCCAGTACTTC,CASKAGDRAVETQYF
-,TRBJ1-2,TRBV4-3,TRBD1,TGCGCCAGCAGCCAAGACAGGGGGCCAACGGCTTACACCTTC,CASSQDRGPTAYTF
-,TRBJ1-1,TRBV18,TRBD1,TGTGCCAGCTCACCCCAACAGGGGTGGGACACTGAAGCTTTCTTT,CASSPQQGWDTEAFF
-,TRBJ2-7,TRBV5-6,-,TGTGCCAGCAGCTTGAGCGAATACGAGCAGTACTTC,CASSLSEYEQYF
-,TRBJ2-7,TRBV5-5,TRBD2,TGTGCCAGCAGCTTCGACAGGAGTGGACTAGCGGGATACGAGCAGTACTTC,CASSFDRSGLAGYEQYF
few,TRBJ2-2,TRBV11-2,-,TGTGCCAGCAGCTTCGAACTAATGAACACCGGGGAGCTGTTTTTT,CASSFELMNTGELFF
-,TRBJ2-7,TRBV4-1,TRBD1,TGCGCCAGCAGCCAAGTCCGTGGTAGGACAGGGGGGCACGAGCAGTACTTC,CASSQVRGRTGGHEQYF
-,TRBJ2-7,TRBV5-4,TRBD2,TGTGCCAGCAGCTTGGCCCTAGCGGGGGTAGCCTACGAGCAGTACTTC,CASSLALAGVAYEQYF
-,TRBJ1-6,TRBV25-1,TRBD1,TGTGCCAGCAGCTTGGGGGACAGAGATAATTCACCCCTCCACTTT,CASSLGDRDNSPLHF
-,TRBJ2-7,TRBV27,TRBD1,TGTGCCAGCAGACCGGGACAGGGGGGAACCTACGAGCAGTACTTC,CASRPGQGGTYEQYF
-,TRBJ2-3,TRBV28,-,TGTGCCAGCAGTTTCGACTCCACAGATACGCAGTATTTT,CASSFDSTDTQYF
-,TRBJ1-1,TRBV29-1,-,TGCAGCGTCAGGAGAGACTACAGGGAGAAGGGTACTGAAGCTTTCTTT,CSVRRDYREKGTEAFF
few,TRBJ1-2,TRBV4-3,TRBD1,TGCGCCAGCAGACCTCCGGGACAGAGTGGCTACACCTTC,CASRPPGQSGYTF
-,TRBJ2-3,TRBV4-2,TRBD2,TGTGCCAGCAGCCAAGGACTAGCGGGGGGGGTCGACACGCAGTATTTT,CASSQGLAGGVDTQYF
-,TRBJ2-7,TRBV6-5,-,TGTGCCAGCAGTTCCCTACTAGAGATATACGAGCAGTACTTC,CASSSLLEIYEQYF
-,TRBJ1-2,TRBV10-3,-,TGTGCCATCAGTGATCCACTCCACAGGGACGGCTACACCTTC,CAISDPLHRDGYTF
-,TRBJ2-5,TRBV5-1,TRBD2,TGCGCCAGCAGCTTTGGAGGAAGCGGGGGGATCCAAGAGACCCAGTACTTC,CASSFGGSGGIQETQYF
-,TRBJ1-3,TRBV6-6,-,TGTGCCAGCAGTTCAGGGTCGGGGGTAGGAAACACCATATATTTT,CASSSGSGVGNTIYF
-,TRBJ1-6,TRBV27,TRBD1,TGTGCCAGCACCCATCAATCGGGTTATAACAGGGGGTATTCACCCCTCCACTTT,CASTHQSGYNRGYSPLHF
-,TRBJ1-4,TRBV25-1,-,TGTGCAACTGGAGGGGCGGGGGAAAAACTGTTTTTT,CATGGAGEKLFF
-,TRBJ1-2,TRBV6-5,-,TGTGCCAGCAGTTACGGCAACGAGGGTGGCCACACCTTC,CASSYGNEGGHTF
few,TRBJ2-5,TRBV5-4,TRBD2,TGTGCCAGCAGCCCTGGGACTAGCGGGAGAGTGGAGACCCAGTACTTC,CASSPGTSGRVETQYF
-,TRBJ1-2,TRBV6-4,-,TGTGCCAGAGTTTCTTTGGGACTCCCAGGAGCTAACTATGGCTACACCTTC,CARVSLGLPGANYGYTF
-,TRBJ1-1,TRBV5-1,-,TGCGCCAGCAGCTTGGAGTACATTGAAGCTTTCTTT,CASSLEYIEAFF
-,TRBJ1-3,TRBV9,TRBD1,TGTGCCAGCAGCGTAACAGGGGCGGTTTCTGGAAACACCATATATTTT,CASSVTGAVSGNTIYF
-,TRBJ2-7,TRBV5-1,-,TGCGCCAGCAGCCGGAAAACGGGACCAGGGGTCTACGAGCAGTACTTC,CASSRKTGPGVYEQYF
-,TRBJ2-5,TRBV11-2,-,TGTGCCAGCAGCAGTCCAGGGTCCACCACACAAGAGACCCAGTACTTC,CASSSPGSTTQETQYF